This is a list of T cell receptor beta chains from one sample in a study of T cells in Graves' hyperthyroidism and ophthalmopathy. TCRdb reprocessed the multiplex PCR reads via MiXCR and lists one record per CDR3 protein. Altogether 660,000 or so distinct CDR3 sequences are present, roughly 45% being singletons, with the ten largest covering less than 9.5%. Sequenced material: peripheral blood or thyroid tissue (not recorded which). These receptors were obtained from an adult man with Graves' disease, either hyperthyroidism or ophthalmopathy (not recorded which). The CDR3 runs from the conserved cysteine through the conserved F or W. D genes are given only for firm matches. Clone size is not always given. Where it is, it says once, few, many or a class for expanded clones.

CDR3nt: TGCAGCGTTGATTGGGGGGGGAGGCAACAAGAGACCCAGTACTTC; CDR3aa: CSVDWGGRQQETQYF; v_gene: TRBV29-1; abundance: many; len: 15; d_gene: TRBD2; j_gene: TRBJ2-5
CDR3nt: TGTGCCAGCAGTGAGGGGGACAGCAATAATTCACCCCTCCACTTT; CDR3aa: CASSEGDSNNSPLHF; v_gene: TRBV2; abundance: -; len: 15; d_gene: TRBD1; j_gene: TRBJ1-6
CDR3nt: TGTGCCAGCAGGGTAGACAGGGCCGTCACCGGGGAGCTGTTTTTT; CDR3aa: CASRVDRAVTGELFF; v_gene: TRBV2; abundance: many; len: 15; d_gene: TRBD1; j_gene: TRBJ2-2
CDR3nt: TGCAGTGCTAGAGCCGCCAGGGGGGTAGGTGGCTACACCTTC; CDR3aa: CSARAARGVGGYTF; v_gene: TRBV20-1; abundance: -; len: 14; d_gene: TRBD1; j_gene: TRBJ1-2
CDR3nt: TGTGCCAGCAGGGGCGCGAACTATGGCTACACCTTC; CDR3aa: CASRGANYGYTF; v_gene: TRBV9; abundance: many; len: 12; d_gene: -; j_gene: TRBJ1-2
CDR3nt: TGCAGTGCTAGAGATTTCGATTCTAATGAAAAACTGTTTTTT; CDR3aa: CSARDFDSNEKLFF; v_gene: TRBV20-1; abundance: -; len: 14; d_gene: -; j_gene: TRBJ1-4
CDR3nt: TGCAGCGTTGTAGGGGCTAGCGGGGAGACCCAGTACTTC; CDR3aa: CSVVGASGETQYF; v_gene: TRBV29-1; abundance: -; len: 13; d_gene: TRBD2; j_gene: TRBJ2-5
CDR3nt: TGCAGCGGCCGACAGGGGAATGAAGCTTTCTTT; CDR3aa: CSGRQGNEAFF; v_gene: TRBV29-1; abundance: few; len: 11; d_gene: TRBD1; j_gene: TRBJ1-1
CDR3nt: TGCAGCGTCCGACAGGGGGCCGATCAGCCCCAGCATTTT; CDR3aa: CSVRQGADQPQHF; v_gene: TRBV29-1; abundance: once; len: 13; d_gene: TRBD1; j_gene: TRBJ1-5
CDR3nt: TGTGCCAGCAGTTTAGCGTTACGGTCGGGGTATGGCTACACCTTC; CDR3aa: CASSLALRSGYGYTF; v_gene: TRBV12-3/TRBV12-4; abundance: few; len: 15; d_gene: -; j_gene: TRBJ1-2
CDR3nt: TGTGCCAGCAGCCGGGGAGGAACCAACACCGGGGAGCTGTTTTTT; CDR3aa: CASSRGGTNTGELFF; v_gene: TRBV12-3/TRBV12-4; abundance: -; len: 15; d_gene: -; j_gene: TRBJ2-2
CDR3nt: TGTGCCAGCACTACACTCCTCTCCTATAATTCACCCCTCCACTTT; CDR3aa: CASTTLLSYNSPLHF; v_gene: TRBV2; abundance: once; len: 15; d_gene: -; j_gene: TRBJ1-6
CDR3nt: TGCAGCGTTGAATCGGGCGGGTACGAGCAGTACTTC; CDR3aa: CSVESGGYEQYF; v_gene: TRBV29-1; abundance: many; len: 12; d_gene: -; j_gene: TRBJ2-7
CDR3nt: TGCGCCAGCAGCTTGGGGGACAGCGACACTGAAGCTTTCTTT; CDR3aa: CASSLGDSDTEAFF; v_gene: TRBV5-1; abundance: few; len: 14; d_gene: TRBD1; j_gene: TRBJ1-1
CDR3nt: TGTGCCAGCAGCTTCGACAGGGAAGGCTATGGCTACACCTTC; CDR3aa: CASSFDREGYGYTF; v_gene: TRBV5-4; abundance: many; len: 14; d_gene: TRBD1; j_gene: TRBJ1-2
CDR3nt: TGTGCCAGCAAAGGGCCGGGAGCCCAAGAGACCCAGTACTTC; CDR3aa: CASKGPGAQETQYF; v_gene: TRBV7-2; abundance: many; len: 14; d_gene: -; j_gene: TRBJ2-5
CDR3nt: TGTGCCAGTAGTATAGACAGGACAGACTATGGCTACACCTTC; CDR3aa: CASSIDRTDYGYTF; v_gene: TRBV19; abundance: -; len: 14; d_gene: -; j_gene: TRBJ1-2
CDR3nt: TGCGCCAGCAGACTAGCGGGAGATTTCCACGAGCAGTACTTC; CDR3aa: CASRLAGDFHEQYF; v_gene: TRBV7-2; abundance: -; len: 14; d_gene: TRBD2; j_gene: TRBJ2-7
CDR3nt: TGCGCCAGCAGCTTGCAAGATTCACCCCTCCACTTT; CDR3aa: CASSLQDSPLHF; v_gene: TRBV5-1; abundance: many; len: 12; d_gene: -; j_gene: TRBJ1-6
CDR3nt: TGCAGTGCTACCCCGAACAGAGGCCCGGGGATCACTGAAGCTTTCTTT; CDR3aa: CSATPNRGPGITEAFF; v_gene: TRBV20-1; abundance: many; len: 16; d_gene: -; j_gene: TRBJ1-1